The text below deals with one T cell receptor beta chain. The antigen remains undetermined. This sample was taken from a study of T cell responses to AZD1222 COVID-19 vaccine. Findings of the study overall: CD4 TCRs covered the whole spike, strongest at regions 160-218 and 743-854. Breadth and depth of Spike-specific TCRs rose after two AZD1222 doses.

The data were produced by immunoSEQ multiplex PCR, yet TCRdb's version contains in-frame clones alone and is incomplete. The data contain some 150,000 clones, approximately 85% of them singletons. The CDR3 is 14 residues long. After removal of 3 bases from V and 6 bases from J, the junction contained 6 bases not matched to a gene. Looked up from germline, CDR1 is SGHRS and CDR2 is YFSETQ. The sample consisted of peripheral blood, taken 28 days after the second dose of the MenACWY control vaccine. This clonotype originated in an adult who received the MenACWY meningococcal vaccine as a control. The rearrangement links TRBV5-1 to TRBJ2-1; 7 bases agree with TRBD1. CDR3 protein: CASSSPGTVNEQFF. The CDR3 nucleotides are TGCGCCAGCAGCTCCCCCGGGACAGTCAATGAGCAGTTCTTC.